The next 27 T cell receptor beta chains were all read from a single sample in a study of T cells after yellow fever vaccination. TCRdb processed the 5' RACE reads anew with MiXCR; each CDR3 protein has one entry. The profile shows fewer than 450,000 distinct CDR3 sequences, roughly 8.3% of them singletons. The sample in question was PBMCs, obtained more than 40 days after the first yellow fever vaccination. The receptors were sampled from a man between 18 and 35 years old who received the YFV17D yellow fever vaccine.

This clonotype was counted a few times. The J gene is TRBJ1-1, the V gene TRBV7-2, with a possible D match to TRBD1 (6 bases). Trimming shortened V by 4 bases and J by 5 bases, and 11 bases separated the two germline ends. The CDR3 length is 13 residues. CDR1 and CDR2 from the germline V gene are SGHTA and FQGNSA. This CDR3 is CASSSQGQTEAFF. CDR3 bases: TGTGCCAGCAGCTCCCAGGGGCAGACTGAAGCTTTCTTT.

The chain joins TRBV7-6 to TRBJ2-2, with 8 nucleotides matching TRBD1. CDR3 length equals 16 residues. J was trimmed by 1 base and V by 4 bases; bases with no gene match: 5. Germline loops: CDR1 SGHVS, CDR2 FNYEAQ. The CDR3 loop reads CASSSTGTGNTGELFF. In DNA, the CDR3 is TGTGCCAGCAGCTCTACCGGGACAGGGAACACCGGGGAGCTGTTTTTT.

J is TRBJ2-3 and V is TRBV5-1; 13 bases map to TRBD2. Germline CDR1 and CDR2: SGHRS and YFSETQ. The CDR3 length is 17 residues. The trim removed 4 bases at V and 0 bases at J, leaving 5 bases unmatched. The CDR3 protein is CASSTGLAGASTDTQYF. The CDR3 DNA is TGCGCCAGCAGCACCGGACTAGCGGGGGCTAGCACAGATACGCAGTATTTT.

In this sample, this clonotype turned up a few times. J is TRBJ2-5 and V is TRBV6-1; 16 bases fit TRBD2. Per the germline V gene, CDR1 is MNHNS and CDR2 is SASEGT. The CDR3 covers 17 residues. V was pared by 6 bases and J by 5 bases, with 9 bases of the junction left unmatched. CDR3 loop: CASRPGTSGGALETQYF. Here the CDR3 DNA reads TGTGCCAGCAGGCCCGGGACTAGCGGGGGGGCCTTGGAGACCCAGTACTTC.

This chain joins TRBV12-3 or TRBV12-4 and TRBJ1-1; TRBD1 matches at 7 bases. J gave up 4 bases and V 6 bases, and 14 bases lay outside the gene matches. This CDR3 is 16 amino acids long. CDR3: CASRAPRGRVSTEAFF. Here the CDR3 DNA reads TGTGCCAGCAGGGCTCCAAGGGGGCGCGTAAGCACTGAAGCTTTCTTT.

This chain links TRBV20-1 with TRBJ2-7, with a tentative D call TRBD1 (6 bases). Germline CDR1 and CDR2: DFQATT and SNEGSKA (reference sequence). V was trimmed by 3 bases and J by 3 bases, leaving 15 bases between them. CDR3 length: 14 amino acids. CDR3 DNA: TGCAGTGCTAGGTACAGGGAACCCCTCTACGAGCAGTACGTC. Translation gives CSARYREPLYEQYV.

This clonotype was counted between two and nine times. The chain links TRBV5-1 to TRBJ1-1; TRBD1 agrees at 11 bases. The CDR3 runs to 13 residues. The germline V gene encodes CDR1 SGHRS and CDR2 YFSETQ. The V segment lost 6 bases and the J segment 5 bases; nucleotides outside the gene matches: 3. In DNA, the CDR3 is TGCGCCAGCACCGGGACAGGGGGGACTGAAGCTTTCTTT. It codes for CASTGTGGTEAFF.

This clonotype was observed a few times. The rearrangement joins TRBV7-2 to TRBJ1-1; D is unclear. The CDR3 extends over 14 amino acids. With 5 bases removed from V and 5 bases from J, the gap between germline ends came to 15 bases. Germline V CDR1 and CDR2: SGHTA, FQGNSA. Written as DNA, the CDR3 is TGTGCCAGCAGCCCATTGGACTTCGGGACTGAAGCTTTCTTT. This gives the protein CASSPLDFGTEAFF.

The sample holds a few counts of this clonotype. V and J are TRBV6-1 and TRBJ1-3, with 7 bases lining up with TRBD1. The CDR3 totals 14 residues. With V trimmed by 6 bases and J by 2 bases, 4 bases remained unmatched. From germline, CDR1 is MNHNS and CDR2 SASEGT. The CDR3 is CASSITGAGNTIYF. As DNA, the CDR3 is TGTGCCAGCAGCATCACAGGGGCTGGAAACACCATATATTTT.

The V and J genes are TRBV28 and TRBJ2-1; 7 nucleotides agree with TRBD2. CDR3 length: 13 amino acids. J gave up 7 bases and V 4 bases, and 4 bases lay outside the gene matches. Germline CDR1 reads MDHEN; CDR2 reads SYDVKM. CDR3 residues: CASSYGGGNEQFF. CDR3 coding DNA: TGTGCCAGCAGTTATGGGGGGGGGAATGAGCAGTTCTTC.

CDR3 residues: CASRQGVWNEQFF. CDR3 coding DNA: TGTGCCAGCCGACAGGGGGTATGGAATGAGCAGTTCTTC. V gene TRBV25-1 combines with J gene TRBJ2-1; 9 bases line up with TRBD1. After removal of 8 bases from V and 7 bases from J, the junction contained 6 bases not matched to a gene. CDR1 and CDR2 from the germline V gene are MGHDK and SYGVNS. The CDR3 has 13 amino acids. The entire variable domain, with the rest obtained from reference TRBV25-1 and TRBJ2-1, is as follows: EADIYQTPRYLVIGTGKKITLECSQTMGHDKMYWYQQDPGMELHLIHYSYGVNSTEKGDLSSESTVSRIRTEHFPLTLESARPSHTSQYLCASRQGVWNEQFFGPGTRLTVL.

The DNA for the CDR3 is TGTGCCAGCAGCTTACCACGGCCCCTGGTGGAGACCCAGTACTTC. Translation: CASSLPRPLVETQYF. The chain uses TRBV7-9 and TRBJ2-5; D gene ambiguous. The germline V gene encodes CDR1 SEHNR and CDR2 FQNEAQ (reference sequence). The V end was cut by 2 bases, the J end by 5 bases, with 15 bases between. CDR3 length equals 15 residues.

This clonotype was counted only a few times. The chain carries TRBV4-3 and TRBJ1-1; D is undetermined. This CDR3 spans 14 amino acids. V lost 4 bases and J lost 2, with 11 bases in between. Per germline, CDR1 LGHNA and CDR2 YSLEER. The CDR3, as DNA: TGCGCCAGCAGCCCGGCAATTTATAACACTGAAGCTTTCTTT. Its translation is CASSPAIYNTEAFF.

Remarks on this clonotype: This may be a read error, as it is one base from a much larger clone. This chain joins TRBV9 and TRBJ2-7; 9 bases map to TRBD1. Germline V gives CDR1 SGDLS, CDR2 YYNGEE. This CDR3 has 15 amino acids. Written as DNA, the CDR3 is TGTGCCATCAGCCGGGGAGGACAGGGGACCTACGAGCAGTACTTC. Translation: CAISRGGQGTYEQYF.

This clonotype came up a few times. The J gene is TRBJ1-4, the V gene TRBV19; the D gene is possibly TRBD1 (5 bases). Trimming took off 10 bases at V and 7 bases at J, with 16 bases between the two ends. Germline V gives CDR1 LNHDA, CDR2 SQIVND (reference sequence). This CDR3 contains 13 residues. Here the CDR3 reads CAIGRGRGEKLFF. CDR3 nucleotides: TGTGCCATCGGGCGGGGGAGAGGTGAAAAACTGTTTTTT.

There are a few counts of this clonotype. The chain links TRBV5-5 to TRBJ2-7, with D possibly being TRBD2 (5 bases). The V gene's germline CDR1 is SGHKS and CDR2 YYEKEE (reference sequence). The CDR3 is 13 residues long. V was clipped by 4 bases and J by 1 base, with 9 bases between them. CDR3 sequence reads: CASSHRGSYEQYV. In nucleotides, the CDR3 is TGTGCCAGCAGCCATCGGGGTTCCTACGAGCAGTACGTC.

The chain is built from TRBV10-3 and TRBJ1-2, with 10 bases matching TRBD1. V dropped 2 bases and J dropped 8; count of bases not matched to a gene: 2. The CDR3 spans 13 residues. Per germline, CDR1 ENHRY and CDR2 SYGVKD. CDR3 residues: CAISEGTGEGYTF. The CDR3, as DNA: TGTGCCATCAGTGAGGGGACAGGGGAGGGCTACACCTTC.

This clonotype showed up just a few times. The rearrangement links TRBV7-2 to TRBJ2-1; D remains unclear. CDR1 is SGHTA and CDR2 is FQGNSA in the germline V gene. CDR3 length: 13 residues. V was cut by 1 base and J by 6 bases, with 7 bases left in between. The DNA for the CDR3 is TGTGCCAGCAGCTTAGTTCGGCTCAATGAGCAGTTCTTC. Translated: CASSLVRLNEQFF.

This clonotype was detected many times. V is TRBV5-1 and J is TRBJ2-3; no clear D. Trimming took 5 bases from V and 5 from J, leaving 12 bases between them. The CDR3 is 13 residues long. Germline-derived CDR1 and CDR2 are SGHRS and YFSETQ. The CDR3 sequence is CASSYEPEDTQYF. CDR3 DNA sequence: TGCGCCAGCAGTTATGAGCCTGAAGATACGCAGTATTTT. The complete variable domain, with remaining parts taken from reference TRBV5-1 and TRBJ2-3, reads KAGVTQTPRYLIKTRGQQVTLSCSPISGHRSVSWYQQTPGQGLQFLFEYFSETQRNKGNFPGRFSGRQFSNSRSEMNVSTLELGDSALYLCASSYEPEDTQYFGPGTRLTVL.

This chain uses TRBV19 with TRBJ1-5, with D uncertain. Per the germline V gene, CDR1 is LNHDA and CDR2 is SQIVND (reference sequence). The CDR3 loop spans 12 amino acids. Trimming pared 7 bases from V and 7 bases from J, leaving 11 bases between. The CDR3 DNA reads as TGTGCCAGTACACGATTCGACCAGCCCCAGCATTTT. It specifies CASTRFDQPQHF. The whole variable domain, remainder taken from reference TRBV19 and TRBJ1-5, is DGGITQSPKYLFRKEGQNVTLSCEQNLNHDAMYWYRQDPGQGLRLIYYSQIVNDFQKGDIAEGYSVSREKKESFPLTVTSAQKNPTAFYLCASTRFDQPQHFGDGTRLSIL.

This clonotype was picked up many times. The chain recombines TRBV5-1 with TRBJ1-1; 7 nucleotides align to TRBD1. Germline V lookup: CDR1 SGHRS, CDR2 YFSETQ. The ends lost 1 base at V and 0 bases at J; junction bases unmatched: 6. CDR3 length equals 16 residues. This CDR3 reads CASSLTSGGMNTEAFF. CDR3 DNA: TGCGCCAGCAGCTTGACGTCAGGGGGAATGAACACTGAAGCTTTCTTT.

The V and J genes are TRBV20-1 and TRBJ2-1, with TRBD2 identical over 9 bases. The germline gives CDR1 DFQATT, CDR2 SNEGSKA (reference sequence). The CDR3 loop spans 18 amino acids. Trimming took 3 bases from V and 3 from J; bases not matched to a gene: 15. CDR3 in amino acids: CSARGDLEAGGLYNEQFF. CDR3 nucleotide sequence: TGCAGTGCTAGGGGGGATCTAGAAGCGGGGGGACTCTACAATGAGCAGTTCTTC.

The chain uses TRBV4-3 and TRBJ2-1, with 9 bases fitting TRBD2. This CDR3 is 18 amino acids long. Trimming cost V 1 base and J 7 bases; bases outside gene matches: 14. CDR1 LGHNA and CDR2 YSLEER come from the germline V gene. This chain's CDR3 is CASSQASGATIGGNEQFF. For the CDR3, the DNA is TGCGCCAGCAGCCAAGCTAGCGGGGCCACAATAGGGGGGAATGAGCAGTTCTTC.

The chain joins TRBV15 to TRBJ2-7; D tentatively reads TRBD1 or TRBD2 (5 bases each). Between the trimmed V and J ends, which lost 0 bases and 4 bases, there was a span of 13 bases. The CDR3 spans 15 residues. Germline-derived CDR1 and CDR2 are LNHNV and YYDKDF (reference sequence). The CDR3, as DNA: TGTGCCACCAGCAGAGAGGGCGGCGAGGGGTACGAGCAGTACGTC. Protein product: CATSREGGEGYEQYV.

This clonotype occurred a few times. The chain employs TRBV27 and TRBJ1-5; D is unresolved. The CDR3 sequence is 16 residues long. Trimming pared 1 base from V and 1 base from J, leaving 11 bases between. Germline CDR1 reads MNHEY; CDR2 reads SMNVEV (reference sequence). The CDR3 here is CASSLYGERSNQPQHF. The CDR3 coding sequence is TGTGCCAGCAGTTTATACGGGGAAAGGAGCAATCAGCCCCAGCATTTT.

This clonotype was counted between two and nine times. The chain couples TRBV6-1 to TRBJ1-4; 9 bases are shared with TRBD1. With V trimmed by 3 bases and J by 6 bases, 2 bases remained unmatched. Germline-derived CDR1 and CDR2 are MNHNS and SASEGT. The CDR3 spans 14 residues. CDR3: CASSETGGYEKLFF. Here the CDR3 DNA reads TGTGCCAGCAGTGAGACAGGGGGGTATGAAAAACTGTTTTTT.

The rearrangement links TRBV7-9 to TRBJ1-2; D unresolved. The CDR3 has 13 amino acids. CDR1 and CDR2 from the germline V gene are SEHNR and FQNEAQ (reference sequence). The ends were cut back, 1 base at V and 8 bases at J, with 11 bases in the middle. CDR3 in DNA: TGTGCCAGCAGCTTAGGGCAGGTTCGGGGCTACACCTTC. It codes for CASSLGQVRGYTF.